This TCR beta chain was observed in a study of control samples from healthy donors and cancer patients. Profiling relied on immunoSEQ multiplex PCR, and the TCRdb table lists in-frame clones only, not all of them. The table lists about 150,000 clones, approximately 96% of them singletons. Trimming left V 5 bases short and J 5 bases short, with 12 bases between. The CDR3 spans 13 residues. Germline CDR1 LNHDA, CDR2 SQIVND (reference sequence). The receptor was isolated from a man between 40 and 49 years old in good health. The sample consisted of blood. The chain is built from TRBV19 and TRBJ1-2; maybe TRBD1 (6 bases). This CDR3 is CASSPTGIYGYTF. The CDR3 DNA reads TGTGCCAGTAGTCCTACAGGGATATATGGCTACACCTTC.